A selection of T cell receptor beta chains follows, all from one sample in a study of beta chain features in type 1 diabetes. This table comes from immunoSEQ multiplex PCR, and its TCRdb copy is limited to in-frame clones, with some not included. This repertoire shows 500,000 to 700,000 clones, around 15% found once; its top ten account for approximately 0.093%. The material sequenced was naive CD4+ T cells from blood. These receptors originate from a man younger than 35 in good health. CDR3s include the opening cysteine and the closing phenylalanine or tryptophan. The D gene is left open where the match is weak. Clone size is shown for a subset of rows, as once, few, many or a class of expanded clone.

TGTGCCACCAGCAGGGGGTCATTAAAGCTCGTTGAGCAGTTCTTC | CATSRGSLKLVEQFF | TRBJ2-1 | NA | NA | TRBV15
TGCGCCAGCAGCCATCCCGGAGACGGGGGAGGCTACACCTTC | CASSHPGDGGGYTF | TRBJ1-2 | NA | NA | TRBV4-3
TGTGCCACCAGCAGAGAGGCAGCATTTGGCGGTAATGAGCAGTTCTTC | CATSREAAFGGNEQFF | TRBJ2-1 | few | NA | TRBV15
TGTGCCTGGAGTGCACCCAATGAGCAGTTCTTC | CAWSAPNEQFF | TRBJ2-1 | few | NA | TRBV30
TGTGCCATACAGGGGGCTCCCGCCGATACGCAGTATTTT | CAIQGAPADTQYF | TRBJ2-3 | NA | TRBD1 | TRBV10-3
TGTGCCAGCAGCGTAGTACAGGGTGACGGGGAGCTGTTTTTT | CASSVVQGDGELFF | TRBJ2-2 | NA | NA | TRBV9
TGTGCCAGCAGGACGACAGGGCATCAGCCCCAGCATTTT | CASRTTGHQPQHF | TRBJ1-5 | few | TRBD1 | TRBV6-1
TGTGCCATCAGTGAGAGGGGTACTGAAGCTTTCTTT | CAISERGTEAFF | TRBJ1-1 | NA | NA | TRBV10-3
TGTGCCAGCAGCTTAGCAGGGACAGGGGAAAAACTGTTTTTT | CASSLAGTGEKLFF | TRBJ1-4 | NA | TRBD1 | TRBV7-2
TGTGCCAGCAGCCGACAGGCAACTAATGAAAAACTGTTTTTT | CASSRQATNEKLFF | TRBJ1-4 | NA | NA | TRBV7-8
TGTGCCAGCAGTCGGGGCCGCTCCTATAATTCACCCCTCCACTTT | CASSRGRSYNSPLHF | TRBJ1-6 | NA | NA | TRBV5-8
TGTGCCAGCTCACCACTTGGGACAGGGGTGAACACTGAAGCTTTCTTT | CASSPLGTGVNTEAFF | TRBJ1-1 | NA | TRBD1 | TRBV18
TGTGCCAGCAGCTTGGGGGGACTAGCGGGAGGTAATAATGAGCAGTTCTTC | CASSLGGLAGGNNEQFF | TRBJ2-1 | few | TRBD2 | TRBV5-4
TGTGCCAGCTCACCACCCGGACAGGGGTTTTACGAGCAGTACTTC | CASSPPGQGFYEQYF | TRBJ2-7 | few | TRBD1 | TRBV18
TGTGCCAGCACCACTCTAAAAGGTCAATTTGGCTACACCTTC | CASTTLKGQFGYTF | TRBJ1-2 | NA | NA | TRBV27
TGTGCCAGCAGCTTAACCAAAGAGACCCAGTACTTC | CASSLTKETQYF | TRBJ2-5 | few | NA | TRBV11-1
TGTGCTAGTGGTTTGGGGATCGCGAACACTGAAGCTTTCTTT | CASGLGIANTEAFF | TRBJ1-1 | NA | NA | TRBV12-5
TGTGCCAGCTCACAGGGAGCCATGAACACTGAAGCTTTCTTT | CASSQGAMNTEAFF | TRBJ1-1 | NA | NA | TRBV18
TGCGCCAGCAGCCCGAGACAGGGGGCCTACGAGCAGTACTTC | CASSPRQGAYEQYF | TRBJ2-7 | few | TRBD1 | TRBV5-1
TGCAGTGCTACGGTGCCCGGTGGGCAGTTCTTC | CSATVPGGQFF | TRBJ2-1 | NA | NA | TRBV20-1
TGTGCCAGCAGTTTAAGCCGCGGCTACACCTTC | CASSLSRGYTF | TRBJ1-2 | few | NA | TRBV28
TGTGCCAGCAGCTCCAGGGACCGGGGATGGACTTTCTTT | CASSSRDRGWTFF | TRBJ1-1 | few | NA | TRBV7-9
TGTGCCAGCAGTAACCATTGGACCGACAGGGATGGTCAGCCCCAGCATTTT | CASSNHWTDRDGQPQHF | TRBJ1-5 | NA | TRBD1 | TRBV25-1
TGTGCCAGCAGTGTAACTTCGCAGGGCTCTTGGAGCTACGAGCAGTACTTC | CASSVTSQGSWSYEQYF | TRBJ2-7 | few | NA | TRBV25-1
TGTGCCAGCATCGAACAGGGGTGGGATGACACTGAAGCTTTCTTT | CASIEQGWDDTEAFF | TRBJ1-1 | NA | TRBD1 | TRBV2
TGCGCCAGCAGCCAAGTTATTGGTGGGAACCAGCATTTT | CASSQVIGGNQHF | TRBJ1-5 | NA | NA | TRBV4-1
TGTGCCAGCAGCTTAAGAAGGATCAGAGGGACTGAAGCTTTCTTT | CASSLRRIRGTEAFF | TRBJ1-1 | NA | NA | TRBV7-2
TGTGCCAGCAGCTTAGGACAGGTGACCTACGAGCAGTACTTC | CASSLGQVTYEQYF | TRBJ2-7 | NA | NA | TRBV7-2
TGTGCCAGCAGCTTGGTACTAGCGGGAGACGAGCAGTTCTTC | CASSLVLAGDEQFF | TRBJ2-1 | few | TRBD2 | TRBV5-6
TGTGCCAGCAGGGTACAGGCTAGCTCCTATAATTCACCCCTCCACTTT | CASRVQASSYNSPLHF | TRBJ1-6 | NA | NA | TRBV2
TGTGCCAGCTCACCTTCACTAGCGGGGGCTGGCACAGATACGCAGTATTTT | CASSPSLAGAGTDTQYF | TRBJ2-3 | NA | TRBD2 | TRBV18
TGCAGTGGTGATCTGAACACTGAAGCTTTCTTT | CSGDLNTEAFF | TRBJ1-1 | NA | NA | TRBV20-1
TGTGCCTGGATTAGAATTATCACAGAAAAAACTGAAGCTTTCTTT | CAWIRIITEKTEAFF | TRBJ1-1 | few | NA | TRBV30
TGTGCCAGTAGTATGTCGAATGAGCAGTTCTTC | CASSMSNEQFF | TRBJ2-1 | once | NA | TRBV19
TGCGCCAGCAGCCAAGATCTAGTCGGTGGGCGAGCGGGGGCCGGGGAGCTGTTTTTT | CASSQDLVGGRAGAGELFF | TRBJ2-2 | NA | TRBD2 | TRBV4-3
TGTGCCACCAGCAGGCATGCGGGGTTGACTAATGAAAAACTGTTTTTT | CATSRHAGLTNEKLFF | TRBJ1-4 | few | NA | TRBV15
TGTGCCAGCAGCGTAGCGACTAGCGGGATGCAGTATGAGCAGTTCTTC | CASSVATSGMQYEQFF | TRBJ2-1 | NA | TRBD2 | TRBV9
TGTGCCAGCAGCTTATATGGCGTTAGAACTGAAGCTTTCTTT | CASSLYGVRTEAFF | TRBJ1-1 | few | NA | TRBV7-2
TGTGCCAGCTCACCACAATTCCGGGGGCTCCACAATGAGCAGTTCTTC | CASSPQFRGLHNEQFF | TRBJ2-1 | few | NA | TRBV18
TGTGCCAGCAGCTTTAGACAGGGAGGGTCAGATACGCAGTATTTT | CASSFRQGGSDTQYF | TRBJ2-3 | few | NA | TRBV7-9
TGCGCCAGCGGGTCGGTTAGCGGGAGGGCGGGGGTCGATACGCAGTATTTT | CASGSVSGRAGVDTQYF | TRBJ2-3 | NA | TRBD2 | TRBV4-1
TGTGCCAGCAGGGATGGACAGGGGATAACAGATACGCAGTATTTT | CASRDGQGITDTQYF | TRBJ2-3 | NA | TRBD1 | TRBV6-5
TGTGCCAGCAGTATCAACAGGGGGCAAGGAAACACCATATATTTT | CASSINRGQGNTIYF | TRBJ1-3 | NA | TRBD1 | TRBV25-1
TGTGCCTGGAGTGTGGCCCAAGAGACCCAGTACTTC | CAWSVAQETQYF | TRBJ2-5 | few | NA | TRBV30
TGTGCCAGCAGCTTCGGCAGCGCAGGAAACGCCATATATTTT | CASSFGSAGNAIYF | TRBJ1-3 | few | NA | TRBV7-2
TGTGCCTGGAGTCGGGACTTACTGAACACTGAAGCTTTCTTT | CAWSRDLLNTEAFF | TRBJ1-1 | NA | NA | TRBV30
TGTGCCATCAGTGTCGGGACTAGCGGGTACAATGAGCAGTTCTTC | CAISVGTSGYNEQFF | TRBJ2-1 | few | TRBD2 | TRBV10-3
TGTGCCAGCAGCTTAGGTGGCAGGGCCTACGAGCAGTACTTC | CASSLGGRAYEQYF | TRBJ2-7 | few | NA | TRBV7-2
TGTGCCAGCAGCTTAGGTCTTTTAGGGTCCTACGAGCAGTACTTC | CASSLGLLGSYEQYF | TRBJ2-7 | NA | NA | TRBV7-2
TGTGCCAGCAGCTTAGAACGGGCGGGGAGGCAGCCCCAGCATTTT | CASSLERAGRQPQHF | TRBJ1-5 | once | NA | TRBV7-2
TGCAGTGCTGGGACTAACTACGAGCAGTACTTC | CSAGTNYEQYF | TRBJ2-7 | NA | TRBD2 | TRBV20-1
TGTGCCATCAGTGAGTCCAGCGGACTAGCAGAGACCCAGTACTTC | CAISESSGLAETQYF | TRBJ2-5 | NA | TRBD2 | TRBV10-3
TGTGCCTGGAGCCGAGGGGCAGCTGGAGACTATGGCTACACCTTC | CAWSRGAAGDYGYTF | TRBJ1-2 | NA | NA | TRBV30
TGCGCCAGCAGCTTTTCTGCGACAGGGGGCTCCTCTGGGGCCAACGTCCTGACTTTC | CASSFSATGGSSGANVLTF | TRBJ2-6 | few | TRBD1 | TRBV5-1
TGTGCCAGTAAAAGGACAGGGGGCGAGACCCAGTACTTC | CASKRTGGETQYF | TRBJ2-5 | few | TRBD1 | TRBV19
TGCGCCAGCAGGCTAGCGGCCCAGACAGATACGCAGTATTTT | CASRLAAQTDTQYF | TRBJ2-3 | NA | TRBD2 | TRBV5-1